This TCR beta chain was identified during a study of blood T cell repertoires in COVID-19. Study-level background: Samples of COVID-19 (acute and convalescent) were obtained from the United States, Italy and Spain. The analysed material was cDNA or gDNA that came from T cells, B-cell-depleted T cells, or PBMCs.

Per the authors' pipeline: Estimates of nucleated cell counts were drawn from the amplification of reference gene primers. Profiling relied on immunoSEQ multiplex PCR, and the TCRdb table lists in-frame clones only, not all of them. V, J and clone size are taken as reported in that table, and D and trimming were inferred from the DNA itself. This sample yields nearly 200,000 clones, of which 88% are seen a single time; 5% to 8% belongs to the top ten. CDR3 length: 16 amino acids. CDR1 is SGHVS and CDR2 is FQNEAQ in the germline V gene. The V segment lost 0 bases and the J segment 4 bases; nucleotides outside the gene matches: 8.

The TCR comes from a woman aged 40 to 50 who had recovered from COVID-19. The chain links TRBV7-8 to TRBJ2-5, with 7 bases lining up with TRBD2. Sequencing was performed on peripheral blood. The CDR3 region is CASSLAGRLAVETQYF. The CDR3 DNA follows: TGTGCCAGCAGCTTAGCCGGGCGGCTAGCGGTAGAGACCCAGTACTTC.